The rows below give T cell receptor beta chains drawn from one sample of a study of vaccination and CD4 T cells after COVID-19. TCRdb redid the calling of the PCR reads with MiXCR, one entry per CDR3 protein. The sample has 11,000 or so distinct CDR3 sequences, under 60% seen once. No cognate antigen is known for these TCRs. Sequencing used CD4+ T cells from blood, cultured in vitro. These TCRs come from a human donor who had recovered from COVID-19. CDR3s include the opening cysteine and the closing phenylalanine or tryptophan. Each record gives: V gene, D gene, J gene, CDR3 length, clone size, CDR3 DNA, CDR3 protein. The D gene is left open where the match is weak. The size entry is marked missing in some rows and otherwise reads once, few, many or a size class.

TRBV12-5	.	TRBJ1-2	15	.	TGTGCTAGTGGTTTAGAGGGTATCCCATACTATGGCTACACCTTC	CASGLEGIPYYGYTF
TRBV18	.	TRBJ1-1	14	.	TGTGCCAGCTCACCATCTCAGCTACCCCCCGAAGCTTTCTTT	CASSPSQLPPEAFF
TRBV5-1	TRBD1	TRBJ2-3	12	.	TGCGCCAGCAGCCCCGGACAGGGGCCGCAGTATTTT	CASSPGQGPQYF
TRBV11-3	.	TRBJ1-6	14	.	TGTGCCAGCAGCTTAGGGCAGTATGATGCACCCCTCCACTTT	CASSLGQYDAPLHF
TRBV7-2	TRBD1	TRBJ2-1	16	few	TGTGCCAGCAGCTTATCTGTGACAGGGGCCTACAATGAGCAGTTCTTC	CASSLSVTGAYNEQFF
TRBV11-2	.	TRBJ2-3	13	once	TGTGCCAGCAGGGGCGGGGGCACAGATACGCAGTATTTT	CASRGGGTDTQYF
TRBV6-1	TRBD1	TRBJ2-2	15	.	TGTGCCAGCAGTCAACGGGACAGGGCCATTGGGGAGCTGTTTTTT	CASSQRDRAIGELFF
TRBV10-3	TRBD1	TRBJ1-2	12	few	TGTGCCATCAGAGGGACAGACTATGGCTACACCTTC	CAIRGTDYGYTF
TRBV27	.	TRBJ2-1	13	few	TGTGCCAGTCAGGGAGGCCCCTACAATGAGCAGTTCTTC	CASQGGPYNEQFF
TRBV12-3/TRBV12-4	TRBD1	TRBJ1-1	14	.	TGTGCCAGCACCCAGGGGGGAGGTAACACTGAAGCTTTCTTT	CASTQGGGNTEAFF
TRBV7-9	.	TRBJ1-2	15	.	TGTGCCAGCAGCTTATTGCCGGGACCGAACTATGGCTACACCTTC	CASSLLPGPNYGYTF
TRBV29-1	.	TRBJ2-7	15	.	TGCAGCGTTGAAGTGATCGGGGTGGAAAAGGACGAGCAGTACTTC	CSVEVIGVEKDEQYF
TRBV6-5	TRBD2	TRBJ2-3	18	.	TGTGCCAGCAGTTCAGAGAGACTAGCGGGGGGTATCACAGATACGCAGTATTTT	CASSSERLAGGITDTQYF
TRBV5-1	.	TRBJ1-2	13	.	TGCGCCAGCAGCTTAGAAGCTAACTATGGCTACACCTTC	CASSLEANYGYTF